These 20 T cell receptor beta chains share one sample of origin, sequenced in a study of spatial heterogeneity in lung cancer. Study-wide findings and caveats: The number of expanded tumor alpha and beta chains correlated with mutation number.

TCRdb reprocessed the 5' RACE reads with MiXCR, giving one entry per CDR3 protein. The repertoire has about 5,100 distinct CDR3 sequences, roughly 8.2% of them found once; the top ten carry about a quarter. Time point indicated: sample taken at primary tumor resection. What these receptors recognize is not known. The source material was lung tumor tissue, sampled at surgery. The receptors originated from a female donor with early-stage non-small cell lung cancer.

This clonotype was detected ten times or more. The gene calls are TRBV15 and TRBJ2-2; TRBD1 is a possible D gene (5 bases). Germline CDR1 and CDR2: LNHNV and YYDKDF (reference sequence). The CDR3 extends over 15 amino acids. Deletions cut 5 bases from V and 3 bases from J, with 13 bases between. The CDR3 protein is CATSPGHGYTGELFF. As DNA, the CDR3 is TGTGCCACCAGCCCCGGACATGGTTACACCGGGGAGCTGTTTTTT.

This clonotype is deemed hyperexpanded. This chain uses TRBV28 with TRBJ1-2, with TRBD1 matching over 10 bases. The germline V gene encodes CDR1 MDHEN and CDR2 SYDVKM. V gave up 3 bases and J gave up 4 bases; unmatched junction bases: 11. The CDR3 has 17 amino acids. The CDR3 sequence: CASSLPGGQGIPYGYTF. The CDR3 DNA reads as TGTGCCAGCAGTTTGCCCGGGGGACAGGGGATACCCTATGGCTACACCTTC.

This clonotype was seen repeatedly, ten times or more. This chain links TRBV20-1 with TRBJ2-7; D might be TRBD2 (5 bases). This CDR3 is built from 15 residues. V was cut by 0 bases and J by 2 bases, with 14 bases left in between. The germline V gene encodes CDR1 DFQATT and CDR2 SNEGSKA (reference sequence). The CDR3 DNA reads as TGCAGTGCTAGAGATGGGCAGACGACTACCTACGAGCAGTACGTC. Protein: CSARDGQTTTYEQYV.

The chain recombines TRBV9 with TRBJ2-2; TRBD2 aligns across 8 bases. V shed 1 base, J shed 4 bases, and the junction held 3 bases outside the gene matches. The germline CDR1 and CDR2 sequences are SGDLS and YYNGEE. The CDR3 length is 15 residues. The CDR3 is CASSVTSGSTGELFF. The CDR3 DNA is TGTGCCAGCAGCGTAACTAGCGGAAGCACCGGGGAGCTGTTTTTT.

This clonotype is judged medium-sized. V usage is TRBV7-3 and J usage is TRBJ2-1, with 7 bases matching TRBD2. The germline CDR1 and CDR2 sequences are SGHTA and FQGTGA. CDR3 length: 14 amino acids. The J segment lost 5 bases and the V segment lost 5 bases, leaving 6 bases of the junction unmatched. The CDR3 sequence is CASSIPGLNNEQFF. The CDR3 DNA is TGTGCCAGCAGCATTCCGGGACTAAACAATGAGCAGTTCTTC. Supplemented by reference TRBV7-3 and TRBJ2-1, the full variable domain reads GAGVSQTPSNKVTEKGKYVELRCDPISGHTALYWYRQSLGQGPEFLIYFQGTGAADDSGLPNDRFFAVRPEGSVSTLKIQRTERGDSAVYLCASSIPGLNNEQFFGPGTRLTVL.

This clonotype appeared many times. This chain uses TRBV2 with TRBJ2-5; 12 bases map to TRBD2. Germline V gene data show CDR1 as SNHLY and CDR2 as FYNNEI. The CDR3 sequence is 13 residues long. With V trimmed by 11 bases and J by 5 bases, 6 bases remained unmatched. The CDR3, as DNA: TGTGCCGGACTAGCGGGGCCCTGGGAGACCCAGTACTTC. Translating it yields CAGLAGPWETQYF.

By sample share, this clonotype is medium-sized. The chain links TRBV29-1 to TRBJ2-7, with TRBD2 matching 8 bases. V gave up 6 bases and J gave up 2 bases; unmatched junction bases: 9. The CDR3 is 14 residues long. Germline CDR1 SQVTM, CDR2 ANQGSEA. CDR3: CSVLSLAGTYEQYF. The CDR3 bases are TGCAGCGTACTCAGTTTAGCGGGAACCTACGAGCAGTACTTC.

By share, this clonotype ranks as medium-sized. V is TRBV27 and J is TRBJ2-7; 8 nucleotides match TRBD2. Germline CDR1 reads MNHEY; CDR2 reads SMNVEV (reference sequence). V gave up 4 bases and J gave up 0 bases; unmatched junction bases: 5. This CDR3 is 15 amino acids long. The CDR3 reads CASSYSGTSSYEQYF. CDR3 nucleotides: TGTGCCAGCAGTTATTCCGGGACTAGCTCCTACGAGCAGTACTTC.

This clonotype was counted a few times. This chain connects TRBV2 to TRBJ2-3; the match to TRBD2 covers 7 bases. Per the germline V gene, CDR1 is SNHLY and CDR2 is FYNNEI. This CDR3 has 15 residues. V shed 3 bases, J shed 0 bases, and the junction held 3 bases outside the gene matches. CDR3: CASSDQAGSTDTQYF. DNA of the CDR3: TGTGCCAGCAGTGATCAAGCGGGAAGCACAGATACGCAGTATTTT.

This clonotype was observed many times. This chain links TRBV18 with TRBJ2-1; 10 bases are a match to TRBD2. The junction had 6 bases not matched to a gene; V was cut back by 4 bases and J by 6 bases. Germline CDR1 reads KGHSH; CDR2 reads LQKENI. The CDR3 covers 15 residues. CDR3 loop: CASSLRTSGANEQFF. CDR3 DNA sequence: TGTGCCAGCTCACTACGGACTAGCGGAGCCAATGAGCAGTTCTTC.

By its share, this clonotype is medium-sized. In DNA form, the CDR3 reads TGTGCCAGCTCACCGTACTCGTTAAACACCGGGGAGCTGTTTTTT. It specifies CASSPYSLNTGELFF. The V and J genes are TRBV18 and TRBJ2-2, with D unresolved. In germline, CDR1 is KGHSH, CDR2 LQKENI. The CDR3 loop spans 15 amino acids. Trimming cost V 3 bases and J 2 bases, with 10 bases left between them.

This clonotype rates as large. This rearrangement joins TRBV20-1 to TRBJ2-7; the match to TRBD1 covers 8 bases. The germline V gene has CDR1 DFQATT and CDR2 SNEGSKA (reference sequence). The CDR3 sequence is 18 residues long. CDR3 sequence: CTQKGGTPRDRKFYEQYF. The DNA for the CDR3 is TGCACGCAGAAGGGAGGTACCCCTCGGGACAGGAAATTCTACGAGCAGTACTTC.

By its share, this clonotype is medium-sized. In nucleotides, the CDR3 is TGTGCCAGCAGCTTAGTGCCAGGGGCCCAAGAGACCCAGTACTTC. Its protein product is CASSLVPGAQETQYF. This chain joins TRBV7-9 and TRBJ2-5; tentative D call: TRBD1 (6 bases). The germline V gene has CDR1 SEHNR and CDR2 FQNEAQ (reference sequence). This CDR3 contains 15 residues. V was pared by 1 base and J by 1 base, with 10 bases between. The full variable domain, in which reference TRBV7-9 and TRBJ2-5 provide the parts outside the CDR3, is DTGVSQNPRHKITKRGQNVTFRCDPISEHNRLYWYRQTLGQGPEFLTYFQNEAQLEKSRLLSDRFSAERPKGSFSTLEIQRTEQGDSAMYLCASSLVPGAQETQYFGPGTRLLVL.

The chain carries TRBV30 and TRBJ1-1; D is possibly TRBD1 (5 bases). CDR1 and CDR2 (germline): GTSNPN, SVGIG (reference sequence). This CDR3 contains 14 residues. The V and J ends lost 0 bases and 0 bases respectively, with 8 bases between them. CDR3 sequence: CAWSVLGVNTEAFF. For the CDR3, the DNA is TGTGCCTGGAGTGTACTAGGGGTGAACACTGAAGCTTTCTTT.

This clonotype was seen ten or more times. The rearrangement uses TRBV6-2 or TRBV6-3 and TRBJ2-7; D uncertain. The V gene's germline CDR1 is MNHEY and CDR2 SVGEGT. The CDR3 covers 16 residues. The ends were cut back, 2 bases at V and 4 bases at J, with 18 bases in the middle. The CDR3 nucleotides are TGTGCCAGCAGTTACGGTCGCAACTCCCGGAGTTACGAGCAGTACGTC. It encodes CASSYGRNSRSYEQYV.

This clonotype has ten or more counts. The rearrangement uses TRBV7-2 and TRBJ1-1; TRBD1 might be the D (5 bases). Trimming stripped 3 bases from V and 5 bases from J, with 10 bases between. Germline CDR1 reads SGHTA; CDR2 reads FQGNSA. The length of the CDR3 is 13 residues. The CDR3 reads CASSFPGGTEAFF. In nucleotides, the CDR3 is TGTGCCAGCAGCTTTCCGGGGGGAACTGAAGCTTTCTTT.

By share of the sample, this clonotype is medium-sized. The chain is built from TRBV9 and TRBJ2-3; the match to TRBD2 covers 7 bases. Germline lookup yields CDR1 SGDLS and CDR2 YYNGEE. CDR3 size: 14 residues. The V segment lost 5 bases and the J segment 4 bases; nucleotides outside the gene matches: 7. The chain's CDR3 is CASSVGGVSDTQYF. The CDR3 bases are TGTGCCAGCAGTGTGGGAGGGGTATCAGATACGCAGTATTTT.

To note about this clonotype: A much larger clone is a single base away; this may be a read error. The chain carries TRBV15 and TRBJ1-1; 8 bases map to TRBD1. Germline loops: CDR1 LNHNV, CDR2 YYDKDF (reference sequence). This CDR3 is 13 amino acids long. Written as DNA, the CDR3 is TGTGCCACCAGCGGACAGGGAGACACTGAAGCTATCTTT. This gives the protein CATSGQGDTEAIF.

This clonotype is medium-sized (0.01 to 0.1%) by share. V gene TRBV3-1 combines with J gene TRBJ1-2; TRBD1 matches at 7 bases. The ends lost 5 bases at V and 2 bases at J; junction bases unmatched: 2. This CDR3 is built from 13 residues. The germline V gene has CDR1 LGHDT and CDR2 YNNKEL (reference sequence). CDR3 sequence (DNA): TGTGCCAGCAGCGCCAGGGGGAACTATGGCTACACCTTC. Translation: CASSARGNYGYTF.

The table lists this clonotype with a count of one. This chain uses TRBV6-2 or TRBV6-3 with TRBJ2-3; a possible D gene is TRBD2 (6 bases). Per the germline V gene, CDR1 is MNHEY and CDR2 is SVGEGT. The CDR3 runs to 17 residues. The V end was cut by 2 bases, the J end by 5 bases, with 20 bases between. The CDR3 loop reads CASSYGLRASVKDTQYF. CDR3 nucleotides: TGTGCCAGCAGTTACGGTCTACGGGCTAGCGTCAAAGATACGCAGTATTTT.